The present T cell receptor beta chain was sequenced within a study of T cells in tuberculosis. Background on the study: CD1B tetramers identified T cells specific for mycobacterial lipid GMM.

TCR-alpha and TCR-beta chains were sequenced unpaired. The repertoire was sequenced with immunoSEQ multiplex PCR; TCRdb's copy has only in-frame clones and lacks some. The sample records approximately 57,000 clones, 70% to 90% being singletons. Cells were sorted from thawed PBMC rested overnight and stained with GMM-loaded CD1B tetramer, viability dye and anti-CD3. CD1B tetramers were loaded with Rhodococcus equi-derived C32 glucose monomycolate. Before cryopreservation, the sorted PBMC lost their CD14-expressing monocytes. Tetramer-negative cells, some 100,000 per donor, were also sorted. Per germline, CDR1 SGHNT and CDR2 YYREEE (reference sequence). V lost 4 bases, J lost 0 bases, and 6 bases stayed unmatched. This CDR3 comprises 17 residues.

The sequence derives from an adult woman with latent tuberculosis. The rearrangement links TRBV5-4 to TRBJ2-3, with TRBD2 matching 12 bases. The sequencing input was CD1b-GMM tetramer-negative cells sorted from PBMCs. CDR3 coding DNA: TGTGCCAGCAGCGGGACTAGCGGGCTATCTAGCACAGATACGCAGTATTTT. This translates into CASSGTSGLSSTDTQYF.